These 12 T cell receptor beta chains were all obtained from the same sample, sequenced in a study of blood T cells in healthy people across ages. It was with a sample-barcoded 5' primer and a J-beta primer mix that a second PCR of roughly 6 to 11 cycles was run. TCRdb recomputed calls from the 5' RACE reads with MiXCR, one row per CDR3 protein. The sample carries about 1,500,000 distinct CDR3 sequences, 42% recorded once. Sample: blood. These receptor sequences come from a woman under 30 in good health.

This clonotype appeared a few times. This sequence joins TRBV29-1 and TRBJ1-2; D remains unclear. Deletions cut 1 base from V and 7 bases from J, with 10 bases between. The CDR3 runs to 12 residues. CDR1 and CDR2 from the germline V gene are SQVTM and ANQGSEA. CDR3 coding DNA: TGCAGCGTTGAAGGGTGGCTAAGTGGCTACACCTTC. It is translated as CSVEGWLSGYTF. Based on the CDR3 plus reference TRBV29-1 and TRBJ1-2, the full variable domain is SAVISQKPSRDICQRGTSLTIQCQVDSQVTMMFWYRQQPGQSLTLIATANQGSEATYESGFVIDKFPISRPNLTFSTLTVSNMSPEDSSIYLCSVEGWLSGYTFGSGTRLTVV.

The genes are TRBV6-1 and TRBJ1-5; TRBD1 aligns across 7 bases. Per the germline V gene, CDR1 is MNHNS and CDR2 is SASEGT. CDR3 length equals 15 residues. The J segment lost 4 bases and the V segment lost 6 bases, leaving 9 bases of the junction unmatched. CDR3: CASRRPGTDNQPQHF. CDR3 DNA sequence: TGTGCCAGCAGAAGACCCGGGACAGATAATCAGCCCCAGCATTTT.

This clonotype was recorded a few times. This sequence joins TRBV4-2 and TRBJ2-3; TRBD2 agrees at 7 bases. The CDR3 extends over 17 amino acids. Unmatched junction bases numbered 12, after V lost 0 bases and J lost 6 bases. Germline assignment: CDR1 LGHNA and CDR2 YNFKEQ. The CDR3 DNA reads TGTGCCAGCAGCCAAGAATTCGGAGCGGGGATGGCGGATACGCAGTATTTT. Translation gives CASSQEFGAGMADTQYF.

The CDR3 sequence: CASSLSDYGTQYF. DNA of the CDR3: TGTGCCAGCAGCCTTTCAGACTATGGTACGCAGTATTTT. The chain has TRBV14 and TRBJ2-3, with a weak D call TRBD2 (5 bases). The CDR3 runs to 13 residues. V shed 4 bases and J shed 8 bases, with 13 bases lying between them. Germline lookup yields CDR1 SGHDN and CDR2 FVKESK.

The sample holds a few counts of this clonotype. V usage is TRBV3-1 and J usage is TRBJ2-7; no clear D gene. V gave up 4 bases and J gave up 3 bases, with 13 bases separating them. This CDR3 comprises 14 residues. Germline V gene data show CDR1 as LGHDT and CDR2 as YNNKEL (reference sequence). The CDR3 region has the DNA TGTGCCAGCAGCCGCAGTGTCACCAACTACGAGCAGTACTTC. This encodes CASSRSVTNYEQYF.

The V call is TRBV5-1, the J call TRBJ1-1; D remains unclear. This CDR3 spans 16 amino acids. The ends were cut back, 0 bases at V and 4 bases at J, with 16 bases in the middle. CDR1 and CDR2 (germline): SGHRS, YFSETQ. The CDR3 sequence is CASSLELLGGSTEAFF. CDR3 DNA sequence: TGCGCCAGCAGCTTGGAGCTATTGGGAGGAAGCACTGAAGCTTTCTTT.

The chain joins TRBV10-3 to TRBJ2-7; D gene unclear. The CDR3 loop spans 14 amino acids. Germline lookup yields CDR1 ENHRY and CDR2 SYGVKD. The V gene lost 2 bases and the J gene lost 5 bases, with 13 bases spanning the gap. CDR3 loop: CAISEPTAGDEQYF. The CDR3 DNA reads TGTGCCATCAGTGAGCCGACGGCCGGCGACGAGCAGTACTTC.

The V call is TRBV9, the J call TRBJ1-1; possibly TRBD1 for D (5 bases). Trimming pared 0 bases from V and 4 bases from J, leaving 10 bases between. The CDR3 is 14 residues long. The germline V gene has CDR1 SGDLS and CDR2 YYNGEE. CDR3: CASSVDGRGTEAFF. CDR3 in DNA: TGTGCCAGCAGCGTAGATGGGAGGGGCACTGAAGCTTTCTTT.

This clonotype has a single count. The genes are TRBV27 and TRBJ1-1, with 8 bases that match TRBD1. The CDR3 spans 16 residues. V shed 4 bases, J shed 0 bases, and the junction held 7 bases outside the gene matches. Germline CDR1 MNHEY, CDR2 SMNVEV (reference sequence). The CDR3 coding sequence is TGTGCCAGCAGTTCTCGGACAGGGCCGCTGAACACTGAAGCTTTCTTT. It encodes CASSSRTGPLNTEAFF.

The chain carries TRBV5-1 and TRBJ1-2, with D unclear. Germline CDR1 reads SGHRS; CDR2 reads YFSETQ. This CDR3 spans 14 amino acids. V was pared by 2 bases and J by 4 bases, with 12 bases between. The CDR3 protein is CASSFADGLYGYTF. The CDR3 region has the DNA TGCGCCAGCAGCTTTGCGGATGGCCTCTATGGCTACACCTTC.

The CDR3 loop is CASSPMLQQSQETQYF. Here the CDR3 DNA reads TGTGCCAGCTCACCAATGTTACAACAGAGCCAAGAGACCCAGTACTTC. V and J are TRBV18 and TRBJ2-5; no firm D call. The CDR3 has 16 residues. Per germline, CDR1 KGHSH and CDR2 LQKENI. V lost 2 bases, J lost 1 base, and 14 bases lay in between.

There are a few counts of this clonotype. This chain links TRBV7-9 with TRBJ1-5; D is undetermined. V lost 8 bases and J lost 2, with 10 bases in between. The V gene's germline CDR1 is SEHNR and CDR2 FQNEAQ (reference sequence). The length of the CDR3 is 13 residues. The CDR3 DNA is TGTGCCAGCTCCAAGGAGGGCAATCAGCCCCAGCATTTT. It specifies CASSKEGNQPQHF.